Only a few counts were recorded for the clone carrying this T cell receptor beta chain. As yet, its antigen is unknown. Unique molecular identifiers were incorporated when the TCRbeta library was constructed. In TCRdb, the PCR reads were re-called with MiXCR into one record per CDR3 protein. Among about 980,000 distinct CDR3 sequences listed, under 30% were seen once. The data are from a study of T-cell reconstitution after alpha-beta-depleted transplantation in children. Broader study findings: Alpha-beta T cells about two months after transplant reportedly derived from several hundred expanded graft clones. Newly produced T cells mostly accounted for T-cell counts and diversity one year post-transplant.

Between the trimmed V and J ends, which lost 1 base and 7 bases, there was a span of 11 bases. The length of the CDR3 is 14 residues. This clonotype was sampled from a boy under two years old who had a stem cell transplant for SCID, so the T cells may come from the graft donor. The specimen was PBMCs, mostly from graft donor cells, collected 360 days after TCRalphabeta/CD19-depleted stem cell transplant. The rearrangement links TRBV12-3 or TRBV12-4 to TRBJ2-1, with D possibly matching TRBD1 (6 bases). The CDR3 region is CASSLVPGVNEQFF. CDR3 DNA: TGTGCCAGCAGTTTAGTTCCAGGGGTAAATGAGCAGTTCTTC.